This TCR beta chain derives from a study of T cell responses to AZD1222 COVID-19 vaccine. The germline CDR1 and CDR2 sequences are LGHDT and YNNKEL (reference sequence). The CDR3 extends over 14 amino acids. V shed 1 base and J shed 2 bases, with 7 bases lying between them. Only one count was recorded for this clone. As yet, its antigen is unknown. Points from the study as a whole: The donor cohort was predominantly white British with a female majority, and clonal diversity may have been underestimated.

Assay used: immunoSEQ multiplex PCR; TCRdb lists only in-frame clones, some missing. This sample has some 150,000 clones, with roughly 87% found just once. This specimen consisted of peripheral blood, obtained 28 days after the second AZD1222 dose. V and J are TRBV3-1 (or the pseudogene TRBV3-2) and TRBJ2-3; no clear D gene. This clonotype was sampled from an adult who received the AZD1222 COVID-19 vaccine. This CDR3 reads CASSQVGLTDTQYF. The DNA of the CDR3 is TGTGCCAGCAGCCAAGTTGGGCTCACAGATACGCAGTATTTT.